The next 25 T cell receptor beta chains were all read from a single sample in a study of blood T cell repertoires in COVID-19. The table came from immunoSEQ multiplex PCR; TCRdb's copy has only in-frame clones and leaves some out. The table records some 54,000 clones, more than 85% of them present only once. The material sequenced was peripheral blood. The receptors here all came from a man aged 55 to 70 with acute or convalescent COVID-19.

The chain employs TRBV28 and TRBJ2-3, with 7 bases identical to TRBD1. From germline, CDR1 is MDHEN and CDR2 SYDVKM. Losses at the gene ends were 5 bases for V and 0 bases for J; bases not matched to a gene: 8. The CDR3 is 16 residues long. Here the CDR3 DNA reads TGTGCCAGCAGTGAGACAGGGCACTCTAGCACAGATACGCAGTATTTT. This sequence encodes CASSETGHSSTDTQYF.

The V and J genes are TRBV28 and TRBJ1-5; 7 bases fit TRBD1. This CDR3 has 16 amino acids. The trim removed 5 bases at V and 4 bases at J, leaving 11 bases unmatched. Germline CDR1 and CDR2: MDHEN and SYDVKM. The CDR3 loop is CASSLYRGGLNQPQHF. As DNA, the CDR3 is TGTGCCAGCAGTCTCTACAGGGGAGGTCTGAATCAGCCCCAGCATTTT.

In nucleotides, the CDR3 is TGCAGCGTTGGACAGGGGGAGCGGGGTCCTAACCATGAGCAGTTCTTC. This translates into CSVGQGERGPNHEQFF. The chain recombines TRBV29-1 with TRBJ2-1; TRBD1 matches 9 bases. CDR3 length equals 16 residues. The germline gives CDR1 SQVTM, CDR2 ANQGSEA. After removal of 4 bases from V and 8 bases from J, the junction contained 15 bases not matched to a gene.

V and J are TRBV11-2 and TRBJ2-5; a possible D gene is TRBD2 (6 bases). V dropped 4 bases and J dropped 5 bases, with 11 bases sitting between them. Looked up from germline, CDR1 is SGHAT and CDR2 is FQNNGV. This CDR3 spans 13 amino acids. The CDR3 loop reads CASSSIRGETQYF. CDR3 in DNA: TGTGCCAGCAGCTCTATACGGGGGGAGACCCAGTACTTC.

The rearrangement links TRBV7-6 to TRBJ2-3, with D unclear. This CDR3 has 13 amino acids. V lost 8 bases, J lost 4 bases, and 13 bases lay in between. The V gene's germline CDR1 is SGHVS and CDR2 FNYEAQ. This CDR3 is CASGRLGSDTQYF. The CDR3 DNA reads TGTGCCAGCGGGCGTTTAGGTTCAGATACGCAGTATTTT.

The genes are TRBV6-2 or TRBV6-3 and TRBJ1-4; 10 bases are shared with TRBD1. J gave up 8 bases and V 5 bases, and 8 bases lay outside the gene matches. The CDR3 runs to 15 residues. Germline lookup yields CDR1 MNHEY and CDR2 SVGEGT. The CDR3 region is CASSARDRGSEKLFF. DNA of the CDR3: TGTGCCAGCAGTGCCCGGGACAGGGGAAGCGAAAAACTGTTTTTT.

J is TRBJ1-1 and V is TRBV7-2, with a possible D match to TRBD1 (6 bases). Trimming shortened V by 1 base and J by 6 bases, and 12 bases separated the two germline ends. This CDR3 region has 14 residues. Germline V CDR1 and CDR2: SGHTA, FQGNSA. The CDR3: CASSLGGTLAEAFF. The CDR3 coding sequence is TGTGCCAGCAGCTTAGGGGGGACACTAGCTGAAGCTTTCTTT.

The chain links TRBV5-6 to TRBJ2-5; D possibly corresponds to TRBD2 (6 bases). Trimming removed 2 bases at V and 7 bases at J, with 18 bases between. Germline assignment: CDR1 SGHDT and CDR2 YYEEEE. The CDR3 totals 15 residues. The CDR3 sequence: CASSLSRDWGRTQYF. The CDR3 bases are TGTGCCAGCAGCTTATCACGGGACTGGGGACGGACCCAGTACTTC.

In DNA, the CDR3 is TGTGCCACCAGTGATGCCCGGACTAGCGGGACCCAAACCCCCGCAGATACGCAGTATTTT. It codes for CATSDARTSGTQTPADTQYF. The chain uses TRBV24-1 and TRBJ2-3, with 12 bases matching TRBD2. The CDR3 loop spans 20 amino acids. V lost 3 bases, J lost 4 bases, and 16 bases stayed unmatched. CDR1 and CDR2 (germline): KGHDR, SFDVKD.

As DNA, the CDR3 is TGCGCCAGCAGCCAAGATGCAGGAAACAGTGAAAAACTGTTTTTT. This translates into CASSQDAGNSEKLFF. The V gene is TRBV4-3, the J gene TRBJ1-4; D is uncertain. Germline CDR1 is LGHNA and CDR2 is YSLEER. The germline V and J ends were trimmed by 0 bases and 7 bases, with 12 bases remaining between them. The CDR3 extends over 15 amino acids.

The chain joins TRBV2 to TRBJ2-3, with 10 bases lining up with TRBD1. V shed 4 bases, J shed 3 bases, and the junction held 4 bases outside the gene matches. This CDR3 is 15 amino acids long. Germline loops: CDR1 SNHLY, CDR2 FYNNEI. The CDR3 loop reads CASSGDRGRTDTQYF. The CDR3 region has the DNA TGTGCCAGCAGTGGAGACAGGGGGCGAACAGATACGCAGTATTTT.

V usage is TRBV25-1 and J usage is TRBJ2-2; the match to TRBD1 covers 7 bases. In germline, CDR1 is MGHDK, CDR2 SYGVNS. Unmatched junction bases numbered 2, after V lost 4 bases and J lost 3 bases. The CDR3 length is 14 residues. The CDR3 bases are TGTGCCAGCAGTGGACAGGGTCACACCGGGGAGCTGTTTTTT. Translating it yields CASSGQGHTGELFF.

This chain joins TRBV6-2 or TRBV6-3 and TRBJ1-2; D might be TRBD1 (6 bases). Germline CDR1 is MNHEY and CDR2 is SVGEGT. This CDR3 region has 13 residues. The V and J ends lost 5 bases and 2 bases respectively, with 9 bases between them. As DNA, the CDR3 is TGTGCCAGCAGTCCCGACAGGAACTATGGCTACACCTTC. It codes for CASSPDRNYGYTF.

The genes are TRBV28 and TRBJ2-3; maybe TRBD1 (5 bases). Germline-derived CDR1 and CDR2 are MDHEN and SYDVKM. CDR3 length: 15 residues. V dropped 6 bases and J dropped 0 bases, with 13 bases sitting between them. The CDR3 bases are TGTGCCAGCAGCCGCTTGACAGCTAGCACAGATACGCAGTATTTT. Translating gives CASSRLTASTDTQYF.

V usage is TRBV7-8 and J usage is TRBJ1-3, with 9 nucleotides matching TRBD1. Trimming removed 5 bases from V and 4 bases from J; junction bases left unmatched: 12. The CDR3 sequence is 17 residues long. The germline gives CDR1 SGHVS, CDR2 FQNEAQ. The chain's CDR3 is CASSPNPGQGLGNTIYF. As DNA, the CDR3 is TGTGCCAGCAGCCCGAACCCGGGACAGGGACTAGGAAACACCATATATTTT.

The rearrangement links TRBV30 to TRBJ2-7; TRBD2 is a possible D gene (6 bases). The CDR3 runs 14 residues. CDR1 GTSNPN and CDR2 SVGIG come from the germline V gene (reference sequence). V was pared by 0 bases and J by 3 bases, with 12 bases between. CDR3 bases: TGTGCCTGGAGTGTAGGATCCGGGGGCTACGAGCAGTACTTC. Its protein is CAWSVGSGGYEQYF.

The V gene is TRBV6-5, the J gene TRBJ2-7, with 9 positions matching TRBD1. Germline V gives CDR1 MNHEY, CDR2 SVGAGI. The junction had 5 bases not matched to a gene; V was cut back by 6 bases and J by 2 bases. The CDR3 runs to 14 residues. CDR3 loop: CASRLTGGAYEQYF. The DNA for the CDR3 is TGTGCCAGCAGGCTGACAGGGGGGGCCTACGAGCAGTACTTC.

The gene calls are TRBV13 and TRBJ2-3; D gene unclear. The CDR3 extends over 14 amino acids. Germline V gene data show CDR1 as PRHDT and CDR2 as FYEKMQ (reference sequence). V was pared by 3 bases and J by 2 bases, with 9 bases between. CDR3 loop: CASSFEADTDTQYF. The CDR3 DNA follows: TGTGCCAGCAGCTTTGAGGCAGACACAGATACGCAGTATTTT.

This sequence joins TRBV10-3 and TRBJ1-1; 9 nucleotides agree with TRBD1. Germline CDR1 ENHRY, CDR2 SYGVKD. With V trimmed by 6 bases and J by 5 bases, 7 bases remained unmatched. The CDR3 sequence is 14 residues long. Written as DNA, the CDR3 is TGTGCCATCAGCTCGACAGGGGGTGGAACTGAAGCTTTCTTT. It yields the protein CAISSTGGGTEAFF.

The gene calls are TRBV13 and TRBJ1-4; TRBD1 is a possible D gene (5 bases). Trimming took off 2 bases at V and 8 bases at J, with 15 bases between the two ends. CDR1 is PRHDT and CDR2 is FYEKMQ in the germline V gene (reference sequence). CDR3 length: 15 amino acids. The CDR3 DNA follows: TGTGCCAGCAGCTTAAGGCAGGGATACGGAGAAAAACTGTTTTTT. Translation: CASSLRQGYGEKLFF.

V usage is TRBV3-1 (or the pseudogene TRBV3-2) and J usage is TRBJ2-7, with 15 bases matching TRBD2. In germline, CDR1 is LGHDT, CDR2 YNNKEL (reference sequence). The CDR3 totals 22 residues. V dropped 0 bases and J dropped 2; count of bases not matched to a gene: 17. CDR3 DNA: TGTGCCAGCAGCCAAGACGGTAGGTTCATCGGGACTAGCGGGAGGACCACCTACGAGCAGTACTTC. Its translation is CASSQDGRFIGTSGRTTYEQYF.

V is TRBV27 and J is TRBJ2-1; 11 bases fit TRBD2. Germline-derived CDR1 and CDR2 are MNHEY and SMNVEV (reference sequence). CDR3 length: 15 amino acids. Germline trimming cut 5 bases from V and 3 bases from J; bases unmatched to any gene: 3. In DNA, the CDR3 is TGTGCCAGCAGTCTAGCGGGGGGCCTCTACAATGAGCAGTTCTTC. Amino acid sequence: CASSLAGGLYNEQFF.

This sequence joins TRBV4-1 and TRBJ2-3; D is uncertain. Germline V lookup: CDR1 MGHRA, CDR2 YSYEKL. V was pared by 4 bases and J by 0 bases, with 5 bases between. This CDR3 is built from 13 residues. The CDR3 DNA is TGCGCCAGCAGCCTCCCTAGCACAGATACGCAGTATTTT. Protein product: CASSLPSTDTQYF.

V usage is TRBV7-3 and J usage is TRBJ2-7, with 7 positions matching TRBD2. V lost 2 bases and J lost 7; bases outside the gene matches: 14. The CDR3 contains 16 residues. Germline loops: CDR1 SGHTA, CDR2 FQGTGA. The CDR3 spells CASSLSGLEPYAEQYF. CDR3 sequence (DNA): TGTGCCAGCAGCTTATCTGGACTAGAGCCCTACGCAGAGCAGTACTTC.

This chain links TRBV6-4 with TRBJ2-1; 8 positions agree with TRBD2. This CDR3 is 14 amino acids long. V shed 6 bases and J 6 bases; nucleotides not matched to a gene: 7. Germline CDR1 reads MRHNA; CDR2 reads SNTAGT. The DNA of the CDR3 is TGTGCCAGCAGCCCAGCGGGAGTGTTCAATGAGCAGTTCTTC. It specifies CASSPAGVFNEQFF.